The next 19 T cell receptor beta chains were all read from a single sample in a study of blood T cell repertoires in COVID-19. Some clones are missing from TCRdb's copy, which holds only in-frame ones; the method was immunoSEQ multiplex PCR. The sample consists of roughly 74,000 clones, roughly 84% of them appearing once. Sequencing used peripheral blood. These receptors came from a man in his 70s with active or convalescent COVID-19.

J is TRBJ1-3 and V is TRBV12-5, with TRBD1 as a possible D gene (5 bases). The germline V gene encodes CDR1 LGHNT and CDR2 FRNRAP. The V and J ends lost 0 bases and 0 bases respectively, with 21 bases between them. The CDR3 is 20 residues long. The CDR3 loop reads CASGLVIGQGSLSSGNTIYF. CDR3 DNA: TGTGCTAGTGGTTTGGTAATAGGGCAGGGAAGCCTTTCCTCTGGAAACACCATATATTTT.

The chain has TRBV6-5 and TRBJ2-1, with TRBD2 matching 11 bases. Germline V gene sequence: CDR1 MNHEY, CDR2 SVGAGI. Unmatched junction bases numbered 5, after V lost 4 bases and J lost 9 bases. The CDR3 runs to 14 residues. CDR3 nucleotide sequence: TGTGCCAGCAGTTCCACCGGGACTAGCGGTGAGCAGTTCTTC. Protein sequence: CASSSTGTSGEQFF.

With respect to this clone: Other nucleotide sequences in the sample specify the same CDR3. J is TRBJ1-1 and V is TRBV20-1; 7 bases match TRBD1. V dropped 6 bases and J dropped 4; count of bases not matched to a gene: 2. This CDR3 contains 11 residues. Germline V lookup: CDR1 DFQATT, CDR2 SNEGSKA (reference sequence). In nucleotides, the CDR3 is TGCAGTGCCAGGGGGGCCACTGAAGCTTTCTTT. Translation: CSARGATEAFF.

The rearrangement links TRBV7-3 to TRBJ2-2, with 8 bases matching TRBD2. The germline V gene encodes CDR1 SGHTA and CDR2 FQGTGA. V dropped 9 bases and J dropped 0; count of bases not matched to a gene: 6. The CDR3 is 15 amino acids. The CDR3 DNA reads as TGTGCCAGTCATCCGGGAGGGCCGAACACCGGGGAGCTGTTTTTT. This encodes CASHPGGPNTGELFF.

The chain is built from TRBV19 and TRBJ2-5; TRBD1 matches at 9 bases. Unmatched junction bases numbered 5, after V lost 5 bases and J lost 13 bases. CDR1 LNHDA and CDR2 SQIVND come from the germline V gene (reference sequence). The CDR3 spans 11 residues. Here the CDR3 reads CASSRDRVRYF. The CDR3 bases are TGTGCCAGTAGTCGGGACAGGGTTCGGTACTTC.

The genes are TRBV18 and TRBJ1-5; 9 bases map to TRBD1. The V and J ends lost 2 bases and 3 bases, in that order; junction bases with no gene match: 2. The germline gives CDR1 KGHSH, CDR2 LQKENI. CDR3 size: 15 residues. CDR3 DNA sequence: TGTGCCAGCTCACCAAGGGACAGGGTCAATCAGCCCCAGCATTTT. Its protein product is CASSPRDRVNQPQHF.

CDR3 in DNA: TGTGCCACCAGCATTTCGACAGACTATTCACCCCTCCACTTT. It is translated as CATSISTDYSPLHF. The rearrangement joins TRBV15 to TRBJ1-6, with a possible D match to TRBD1 (5 bases). Per germline, CDR1 LNHNV and CDR2 YYDKDF (reference sequence). This CDR3 has 14 amino acids. V was pared by 4 bases and J by 8 bases, with 12 bases between.

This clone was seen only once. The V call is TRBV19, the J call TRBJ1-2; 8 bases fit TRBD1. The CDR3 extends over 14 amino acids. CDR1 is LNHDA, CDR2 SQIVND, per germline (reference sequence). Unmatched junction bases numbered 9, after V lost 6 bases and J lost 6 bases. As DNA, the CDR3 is TGTGCCAGTAGCTACCGCAGGGGGCAGGATGGCTACACCTTC. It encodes CASSYRRGQDGYTF.

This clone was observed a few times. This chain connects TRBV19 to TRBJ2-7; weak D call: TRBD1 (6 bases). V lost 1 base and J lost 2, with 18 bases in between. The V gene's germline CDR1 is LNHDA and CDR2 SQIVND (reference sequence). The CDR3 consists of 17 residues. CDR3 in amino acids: CASSIAPRGTATYEQYF. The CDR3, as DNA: TGTGCCAGTAGTATAGCCCCAAGGGGGACGGCAACCTACGAGCAGTACTTC. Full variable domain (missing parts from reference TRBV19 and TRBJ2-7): DGGITQSPKYLFRKEGQNVTLSCEQNLNHDAMYWYRQDPGQGLRLIYYSQIVNDFQKGDIAEGYSVSREKKESFPLTVTSAQKNPTAFYLCASSIAPRGTATYEQYFGPGTRLTVT.

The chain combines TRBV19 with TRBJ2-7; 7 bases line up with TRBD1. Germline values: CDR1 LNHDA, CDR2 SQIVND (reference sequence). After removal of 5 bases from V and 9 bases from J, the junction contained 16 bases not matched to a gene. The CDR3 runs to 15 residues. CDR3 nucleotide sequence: TGTGCCAGTAGTCTCCGGACAGGAGTCTCCACGAGGCAGTACTTC. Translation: CASSLRTGVSTRQYF.

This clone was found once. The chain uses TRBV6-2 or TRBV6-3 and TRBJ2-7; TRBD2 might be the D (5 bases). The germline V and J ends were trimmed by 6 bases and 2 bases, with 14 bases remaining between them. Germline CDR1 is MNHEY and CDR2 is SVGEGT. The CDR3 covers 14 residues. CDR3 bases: TGTGCCAGCAGCCCTCTCGACGGGACCTACGAGCAGTACTTC. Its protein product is CASSPLDGTYEQYF.

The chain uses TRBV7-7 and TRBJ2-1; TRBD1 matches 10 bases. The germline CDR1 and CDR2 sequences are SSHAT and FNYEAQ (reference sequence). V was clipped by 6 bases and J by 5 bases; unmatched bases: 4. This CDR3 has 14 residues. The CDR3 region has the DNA TGTGCCAGCAGTTCCGGACAGGGGGACAATGAGCAGTTCTTC. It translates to CASSSGQGDNEQFF.

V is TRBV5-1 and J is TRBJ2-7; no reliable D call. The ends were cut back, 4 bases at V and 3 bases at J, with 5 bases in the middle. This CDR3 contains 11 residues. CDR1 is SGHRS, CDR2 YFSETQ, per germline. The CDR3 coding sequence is TGCGCCAGCAGCGACAACTACGAGCAGTACTTC. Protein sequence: CASSDNYEQYF.

CDR3: CASATGTGSRETQYF. In DNA, the CDR3 is TGTGCCAGTGCTACCGGGACAGGGTCGCGCGAGACCCAGTACTTC. The V gene is TRBV19, the J gene TRBJ2-5; 9 bases are shared with TRBD1. The CDR3 consists of 15 residues. J was trimmed by 5 bases and V by 8 bases; bases with no gene match: 12. Germline CDR1 LNHDA, CDR2 SQIVND (reference sequence).

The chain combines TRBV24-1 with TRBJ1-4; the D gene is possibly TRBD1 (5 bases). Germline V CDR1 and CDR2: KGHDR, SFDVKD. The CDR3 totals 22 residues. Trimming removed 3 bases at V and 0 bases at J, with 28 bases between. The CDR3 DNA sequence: TGTGCCACCAGTGATCGAAGTGGGGCGGGACGAATGCTTTATGCAACTAATGAAAAACTGTTTTTT. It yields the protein CATSDRSGAGRMLYATNEKLFF.

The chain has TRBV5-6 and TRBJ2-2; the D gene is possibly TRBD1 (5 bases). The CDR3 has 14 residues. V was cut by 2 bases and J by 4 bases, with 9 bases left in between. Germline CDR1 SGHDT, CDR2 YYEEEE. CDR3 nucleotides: TGTGCCAGCAGCTTTCCCACAGGCACCGGGGAGCTGTTTTTT. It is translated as CASSFPTGTGELFF. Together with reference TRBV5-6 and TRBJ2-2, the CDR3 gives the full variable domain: DAGVTQSPTHLIKTRGQQVTLRCSPKSGHDTVSWYQQALGQGPQFIFQYYEEEERQRGNFPDRFSGHQFPNYSSELNVNALLLGDSALYLCASSFPTGTGELFFGEGSRLTVL.

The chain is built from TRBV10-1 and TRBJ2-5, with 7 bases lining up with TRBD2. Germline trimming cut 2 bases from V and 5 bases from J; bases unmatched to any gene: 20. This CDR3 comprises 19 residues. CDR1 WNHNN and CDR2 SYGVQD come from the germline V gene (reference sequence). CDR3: CASSEIPPGEAAGEETQYF. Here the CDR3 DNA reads TGCGCCAGCAGTGAGATTCCCCCGGGAGAAGCCGCGGGAGAGGAGACCCAGTACTTC.

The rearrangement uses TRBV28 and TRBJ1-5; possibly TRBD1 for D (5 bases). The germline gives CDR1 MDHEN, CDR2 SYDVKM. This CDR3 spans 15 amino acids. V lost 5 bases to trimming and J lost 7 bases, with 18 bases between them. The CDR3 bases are TGTGCCAGCAGTCCCCGCGGAGGGGTCGGGCAGCCCCAGCATTTT. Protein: CASSPRGGVGQPQHF. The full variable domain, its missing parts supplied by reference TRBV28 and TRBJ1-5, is DVKVTQSSRYLVKRTGEKVFLECVQDMDHENMFWYRQDPGLGLRLIYFSYDVKMKEKGDIPEGYSVSREKKERFSLILESASTNQTSMYLCASSPRGGVGQPQHFGDGTRLSIL.

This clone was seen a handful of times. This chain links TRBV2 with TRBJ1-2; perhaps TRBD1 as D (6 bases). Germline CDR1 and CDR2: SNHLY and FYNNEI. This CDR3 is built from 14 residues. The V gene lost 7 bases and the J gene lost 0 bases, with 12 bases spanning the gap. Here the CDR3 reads CASKERGTNYGYTF. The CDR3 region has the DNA TGTGCCAGCAAAGAAAGGGGGACTAACTATGGCTACACCTTC.